The clone carrying this TCR beta chain showed up just a few times. The sample originates from a study of shared clonotypes between healthy human individuals. The authors distributed each subset's genomic DNA evenly over several immunoSEQ plates. Using immunoSEQ multiplex PCR, the repertoire was profiled, and TCRdb retains in-frame clones only, with some absent. In the table there are about 2.1 million clones, over 85% of which are singletons. The V gene's germline CDR1 is MNHEY and CDR2 SVGAGI. CDR3 size: 15 residues. Germline trimming cut 5 bases from V and 3 bases from J; bases unmatched to any gene: 4. Naive CD8 populations comprised CD45RO-negative cells positively selected for CCR7, excluding terminally differentiated effector memory CD45RA+ cells.

The receptor was derived from a man aged 18 to 30 in good health. Some clones in this sample may be carry-over from other donors' samples. The rearrangement uses TRBV6-5 and TRBJ2-1, with TRBD2 matching 10 bases. Sequenced material: naive CD8+ T cells from PBMCs. The CDR3 DNA reads TGTGCCAGCAGTCAGGTAGCGGGAGGCTACAATGAGCAGTTCTTC. This gives the protein CASSQVAGGYNEQFF.